One sample yielded the 4 T cell receptor beta chains listed below, sequenced in a study of control samples from healthy donors and cancer patients. Profiled with immunoSEQ multiplex PCR; TCRdb holds only in-frame clones, not every one. The sample shows 98,000 or so clones, almost 85% of them seen only once. Sequencing input: blood. These receptors all come from a man younger than 30 in good health.

This clone was seen only a few times. The gene calls are TRBV13 and TRBJ2-5; D is unclear. V was cut by 5 bases and J by 3 bases, with 13 bases left in between. The CDR3 spans 14 residues. Germline CDR1 reads PRHDT; CDR2 reads FYEKMQ (reference sequence). The DNA for the CDR3 is TGTGCCAGCAGCCGAGGCTGGGGAAAAGAGACCCAGTACTTC. It yields the protein CASSRGWGKETQYF. The full variable domain, completed using reference TRBV13 and TRBJ2-5, is AAGVIQSPRHLIKEKRETATLKCYPIPRHDTVYWYQQGPGQDPQFLISFYEKMQSDKGSIPDRFSAQQFSDYHSELNMSSLELGDSALYFCASSRGWGKETQYFGPGTRLLVL.

The J gene is TRBJ2-3, the V gene TRBV5-8; 11 bases fit TRBD1. This CDR3 region has 14 residues. The germline CDR1 and CDR2 sequences are SGHTS and YDEGEE. J gave up 4 bases and V 4 bases, and 2 bases lay outside the gene matches. The CDR3 bases are TGTGCCAGCAGCCCGGGACAGGGGGCAGATACGCAGTATTTT. Translated, it gives CASSPGQGADTQYF.

V usage is TRBV4-1 and J usage is TRBJ2-5, with 12 bases identical to TRBD2. The junction had 6 bases not matched to a gene; V was cut back by 2 bases and J by 2 bases. Germline lookup yields CDR1 MGHRA and CDR2 YSYEKL. The CDR3 is 17 amino acids. This chain's CDR3 is CASSQPTSGGRQETQYF. CDR3 bases: TGCGCCAGCAGCCAACCCACTAGCGGGGGGCGGCAAGAGACCCAGTACTTC.

The chain uses TRBV14 and TRBJ2-5; TRBD1 agrees at 8 bases. CDR3 length: 13 residues. Germline V gene lookup returns CDR1 SGHDN and CDR2 FVKESK. Germline trimming cut 7 bases from V and 5 bases from J; bases unmatched to any gene: 6. CDR3 sequence reads: CASNLRGLETQYF. CDR3 nucleotide sequence: TGTGCCAGCAACCTCAGGGGGCTTGAGACCCAGTACTTC.